The clone carrying this TCR beta chain occurred a few times. As yet, its antigen is unknown. The J segment lost 4 bases and the V segment lost 0 bases, leaving 4 bases of the junction unmatched. This CDR3 spans 15 amino acids. CDR1 MNHNY and CDR2 SVGAGI come from the germline V gene (reference sequence). As every portion of the isolated RNA was reverse transcribed, the sequencing read expressed TCRB transcripts. TCRdb's copy holds only in-frame clones and misses some; the assay was immunoSEQ multiplex PCR. The table lists almost 350,000 clones, over 7% of them singletons. This record comes from a study of beta chain features in type 1 diabetes. Study-wide background: What patients shared with healthy donors was a similar profile of age, gender and cell yields. The study examined about 100 million sorted cells across all samples. Study results and caveats: Moderate but significant shortening of TCRB CDR3s was recorded in all four CD4+ subsets from Type 1 diabetes patients. Whatever favoring of shorter templates PCR might show would apply equally to patients and controls. For patients, the naive, central memory and Treg TCRB repertoires appeared more alike than for healthy donors.

The gene calls are TRBV6-6 and TRBJ1-2; 8 bases line up with TRBD1. This sequence was found in a man younger than 40 with type 1 diabetes. The sequencing sample was made of central memory CD4+ T cells from blood. For the CDR3, the DNA is TGTGCCAGCAGTTACTCGGACAGGGTAGGCTATGGCTACACCTTC. Residues: CASSYSDRVGYGYTF.